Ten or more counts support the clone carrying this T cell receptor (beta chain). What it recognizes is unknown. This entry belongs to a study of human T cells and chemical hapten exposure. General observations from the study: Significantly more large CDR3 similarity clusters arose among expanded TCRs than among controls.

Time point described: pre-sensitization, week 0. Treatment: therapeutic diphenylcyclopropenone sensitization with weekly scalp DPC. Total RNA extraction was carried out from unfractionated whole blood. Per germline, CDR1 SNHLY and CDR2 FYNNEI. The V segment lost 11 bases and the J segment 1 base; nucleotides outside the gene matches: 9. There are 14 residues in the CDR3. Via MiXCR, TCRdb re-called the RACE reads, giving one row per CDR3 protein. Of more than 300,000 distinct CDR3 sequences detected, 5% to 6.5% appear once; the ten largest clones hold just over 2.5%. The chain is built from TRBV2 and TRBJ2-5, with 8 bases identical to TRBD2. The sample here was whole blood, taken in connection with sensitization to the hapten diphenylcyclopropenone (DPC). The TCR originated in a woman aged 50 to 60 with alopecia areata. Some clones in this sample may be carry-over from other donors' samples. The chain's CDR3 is CAGAERGPQETQYF. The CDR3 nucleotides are TGTGCCGGGGCGGAGCGGGGGCCCCAAGAGACCCAGTACTTC. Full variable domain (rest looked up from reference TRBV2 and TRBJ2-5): EPEVTQTPSHQVTQMGQEVILRCVPISNHLYFYWYRQILGQKVEFLVSFYNNEISEKSEIFDDQFSVERPDGSNFTLKIRSTKLEDSAMYFCAGAERGPQETQYFGPGTRLLVL.